This passage covers 10 T cell receptor beta chains from one sample sequenced in a study of beta chain features in type 1 diabetes. For these TCRs, the target antigens are not known. Expressed TCRB transcripts got sequenced, as all isolated RNA was reverse transcribed. The table came from immunoSEQ multiplex PCR; TCRdb's copy has only in-frame clones and leaves some out. Counted here are more than 300,000 clones, approximately 10% occurring once; the ten biggest clones make up approximately 1%. Whole-study findings and limits: TCRB CDR3s from Type 1 diabetes patients were moderately but significantly shorter in all four CD4+ subsets.

The sample was central memory CD4+ T cells from blood. The receptors derive from a man in his thirties or forties with type 1 diabetes.

Comment on this clone: A read error may account for a junction end that differs from germline. The chain combines TRBV6-5 with TRBJ1-5; TRBD1 is a possible D gene (6 bases). CDR1 is MNHEY, CDR2 SVGAGI, per germline. This CDR3 spans 12 amino acids. The CDR3 is CASSQLGQPQHF. The CDR3 DNA is TGTGCCAGCAGTCAGTTAGGACAGCCTCAGCATTTT.

This clone was counted a few times. The chain combines TRBV27 with TRBJ2-5, with D possibly matching TRBD2 (6 bases). Germline V lookup: CDR1 MNHEY, CDR2 SMNVEV (reference sequence). The CDR3 sequence is 17 residues long. V was cut by 9 bases and J by 4 bases, with 27 bases left in between. CDR3 sequence: CASKPKTTSYLGETQYF. The CDR3 nucleotides read TGTGCCAGTAAGCCTAAAACCACTAGCTACCTCGGAGAGACCCAGTACTTC.

This clone was found a few times. The chain recombines TRBV7-2 with TRBJ2-7; 8 nucleotides line up with TRBD2. The CDR3 runs to 18 residues. V gave up 2 bases and J gave up 2 bases; unmatched junction bases: 14. CDR1 is SGHTA, CDR2 FQGNSA, per germline. CDR3 sequence (DNA): TGTGCCAGCAGCTTAATGGGCTTCGATAGCGGGGTTACCTACGAGCAGTACTTC. The encoded protein is CASSLMGFDSGVTYEQYF.

The chain is built from TRBV7-2 and TRBJ2-1; D unclear. CDR3 length: 13 residues. Per the germline V gene, CDR1 is SGHTA and CDR2 is FQGNSA. Trimming left V 5 bases short and J 5 bases short, with 10 bases between. The CDR3 region is CASSLHLDNEQFF. The CDR3 DNA sequence: TGTGCCAGCAGCCTACACTTGGACAATGAGCAGTTCTTC.

This clone was detected a few times. V gene TRBV7-9 combines with J gene TRBJ2-5, with TRBD2 matching over 8 bases. The germline V gene encodes CDR1 SEHNR and CDR2 FQNEAQ (reference sequence). The CDR3 has 15 amino acids. Trimming removed 5 bases from V and 0 bases from J; junction bases left unmatched: 5. CDR3 nucleotide sequence: TGTGCCAGCAGCCCAGTCGGGAGGGACCAAGAGACCCAGTACTTC. Translated, it gives CASSPVGRDQETQYF. Based on the CDR3 plus reference TRBV7-9 and TRBJ2-5, the full variable domain is DTGVSQNPRHKITKRGQNVTFRCDPISEHNRLYWYRQTLGQGPEFLTYFQNEAQLEKSRLLSDRFSAERPKGSFSTLEIQRTEQGDSAMYLCASSPVGRDQETQYFGPGTRLLVL.

This chain joins TRBV5-1 and TRBJ2-7, with D uncertain. The CDR3 covers 13 residues. Germline V gives CDR1 SGHRS, CDR2 YFSETQ. V lost 4 bases, J lost 2 bases, and 10 bases lay in between. The CDR3 loop reads CASSPERTYEQYF. The CDR3 coding sequence is TGCGCCAGCAGCCCGGAAAGGACCTACGAGCAGTACTTC.

The chain links TRBV15 to TRBJ1-1, with D possibly matching TRBD1 (5 bases). CDR1 and CDR2 from the germline V gene are LNHNV and YYDKDF (reference sequence). The CDR3 contains 12 residues. The V and J ends lost 0 bases and 10 bases respectively, with 9 bases between them. CDR3 nucleotide sequence: TGTGCCACCAGCAGAGAGAGGACAATAGCTTTCTTT. Translating it yields CATSRERTIAFF.

The V call is TRBV5-1, the J call TRBJ2-5; D tentatively fits TRBD1 or TRBD2 (5 bases each). The CDR3 totals 11 residues. V dropped 7 bases and J dropped 4 bases, with 8 bases sitting between them. Germline CDR1 SGHRS, CDR2 YFSETQ. CDR3 in amino acids: CASGTRETQYF. The CDR3 nucleotides are TGCGCCAGCGGGACCCGAGAGACCCAGTACTTC.

This clone was detected ten times or more. Other nucleotide sequences in the sample specify the same CDR3. The rearrangement links TRBV18 to TRBJ1-2; the D is unclear. The V end was cut by 3 bases, the J end by 5 bases, with 13 bases between. The V gene's germline CDR1 is KGHSH and CDR2 LQKENI. This CDR3 is built from 14 residues. The CDR3 protein is CASSPREGPYGYTF. In nucleotides, the CDR3 is TGTGCCAGCTCACCTCGGGAAGGGCCGTATGGCTACACCTTC.

CDR3 region: CSVRQGYGEAFF. Here the CDR3 DNA reads TGCAGCGTTCGCCAGGGATACGGTGAAGCTTTCTTT. This sequence joins TRBV29-1 and TRBJ1-1, with D perhaps matching TRBD1 (5 bases). The CDR3 is 12 amino acids. V lost 5 bases to trimming and J lost 7 bases, with 14 bases between them. Germline lookup yields CDR1 SQVTM and CDR2 ANQGSEA.